These 6 T cell receptor beta chains originate from one sample sequenced in a study of T cells in Graves' hyperthyroidism and ophthalmopathy. Regions amplified from RNA transcripts were the TCR beta CDR3 regions. Using the HTBI primer set, a first-round RT-PCR was run on the TCR CDR3. TCRdb reprocessed the multiplex PCR reads via MiXCR and lists one record per CDR3 protein. Of around 560,000 distinct CDR3 sequences detected, approximately 15% appear once; the ten largest clones hold 15% to 20%. Sequenced material: blood. The source is a young woman with Graves' hyperthyroidism.

V and J are TRBV12-3 or TRBV12-4 and TRBJ1-3, with D tentatively TRBD1 (6 bases). V lost 10 bases, J lost 8 bases, and 12 bases lay in between. CDR3 length equals 11 residues. The CDR3 loop is CATNKGDTIYF. The DNA of the CDR3 is TGTGCCACCAACAAGGGGGACACCATATATTTT.

Many counts were recorded for this clonotype. The rearrangement links TRBV11-2 to TRBJ2-5; the match to TRBD2 covers 13 bases. In germline, CDR1 is SGHAT, CDR2 FQNNGV. Trimming cost V 1 base and J 4 bases; bases outside gene matches: 6. This CDR3 spans 17 amino acids. CDR3 sequence reads: CASSLVRTSGGRETQYF. The CDR3 DNA reads TGTGCCAGCAGCTTAGTCCGGACTAGCGGGGGCAGAGAGACCCAGTACTTC.

The chain carries TRBV5-6 and TRBJ1-1; no definite D call. The V end was cut by 2 bases, the J end by 0 bases, with 14 bases between. CDR1 and CDR2 (germline): SGHDT, YYEEEE. The CDR3 runs 16 residues. CDR3 protein: CASSFTFAGMNTEAFF. Written as DNA, the CDR3 is TGTGCCAGCAGCTTTACGTTTGCGGGGATGAACACTGAAGCTTTCTTT.

This clonotype has a count of ten or more. The genes are TRBV30 and TRBJ1-2; D is uncertain. The germline V gene encodes CDR1 GTSNPN and CDR2 SVGIG (reference sequence). The CDR3 runs to 14 residues. Deletions cut 2 bases from V and 2 bases from J, with 12 bases between. The CDR3 region has the DNA TGTGCCTGGAGTTACCAGCGGAGCAACTATGGCTACACCTTC. This codes for CAWSYQRSNYGYTF.

This clonotype was counted between two and nine times. The J gene is TRBJ2-3, the V gene TRBV12-3 or TRBV12-4, with D hard to call. This CDR3 has 14 amino acids. The ends were cut back, 2 bases at V and 2 bases at J, with 8 bases in the middle. CDR3 coding DNA: TGTGCCAGCAGTTTAACTCTCCTCACAGATACGCAGTATTTT. Protein: CASSLTLLTDTQYF.

This chain uses TRBV4-3 with TRBJ2-2, with D possibly matching TRBD1 (5 bases). With 3 bases removed from V and 5 bases from J, the gap between germline ends came to 10 bases. Looked up from germline, CDR1 is LGHNA and CDR2 is YSLEER. CDR3 length: 14 amino acids. CDR3 in amino acids: CASSQFRATGELFF. The CDR3 nucleotides read TGCGCCAGCAGCCAGTTCAGGGCGACCGGGGAGCTGTTTTTT.